A single sample gave rise to the 26 T cell receptor beta chains below, sequenced in a study of T-cell memory formation after mild COVID-19 (dated by TCRdb to about 2021). The library was generated by 5' RACE. This sample was sequenced with an Illumina NovaSeq 6000. Using fastp trimming at Q25 and MiXCR clonotype assembly, TCRdb reanalyzed the public sequencing data and kept in-frame beta chains. Rows merge per CDR3 protein into single entries with the most common DNA and genes. The sample yields 150,000 or so distinct CDR3 sequences; roughly 14% were counted once. 11% to 15% of the sample lies in the top ten. The sequencing input was PBMCs or a T cell subset sorted from them (not recorded which). The receptors come from an adult woman who had mild COVID-19 (a few samples of this study predate the infection). The sample titles of this study are shuffled in the database, so cell type and time point are left out; the donor was told from shared clones.

This clonotype was detected ten times or more. One end of the junction does not line up with germline, which may come from a read error. The chain combines TRBV7-7 with TRBJ2-5; 10 bases match TRBD1. Per the germline V gene, CDR1 is SSHAT and CDR2 is FNYEAQ (reference sequence). This CDR3 spans 15 amino acids. CDR3 residues: CASSLGQGRRETQYF. The CDR3 nucleotides read TGTGCTAGCAGCTTGGGACAGGGGCGCCGGGAGACCCAGTACTTC.

The CDR3 loop is CASSRLAGITDTQYF. The CDR3 region has the DNA TGTGCCAGCAGCCGACTAGCGGGGATCACAGATACGCAGTATTTT. This chain connects TRBV7-2 to TRBJ2-3; 11 bases match TRBD2. The germline V gene has CDR1 SGHTA and CDR2 FQGNSA. This CDR3 has 15 residues. V shed 5 bases, J shed 2 bases, and the junction held 3 bases outside the gene matches.

This clonotype showed up many times. The CDR3 sequence is CASSNGQGPFREAFF. The CDR3, as DNA: TGTGCCAGCAGCAACGGACAGGGTCCTTTCAGAGAAGCTTTCTTT. V gene TRBV9 combines with J gene TRBJ1-1; 8 bases map to TRBD1. V gave up 4 bases and J gave up 8 bases; unmatched junction bases: 13. CDR1 SGDLS and CDR2 YYNGEE come from the germline V gene. The length of the CDR3 is 15 residues.

The chain joins TRBV11-2 to TRBJ1-1; D is unclear. The CDR3 is 15 residues long. CDR1 is SGHAT, CDR2 FQNNGV, per germline. The V end lost 5 bases, the J end lost 3 bases, and 16 bases lay between the germline ends. In DNA form, the CDR3 reads TGTGCCAGCAGCCCGCCCGATAAGGTGGACACTGAAGCTTTCTTT. Its translation is CASSPPDKVDTEAFF.

J is TRBJ1-4 and V is TRBV7-9; no clear D gene. V was trimmed by 1 base and J by 8 bases, leaving 5 bases between them. The CDR3 is 12 amino acids. Per the germline V gene, CDR1 is SEHNR and CDR2 is FQNEAQ (reference sequence). The chain's CDR3 is CASSLGLEKLFF. CDR3 nucleotide sequence: TGTGCCAGCAGCTTAGGGTTGGAAAAACTGTTTTTT.

This chain uses TRBV2 with TRBJ2-1, with no clear D. Germline CDR1 SNHLY, CDR2 FYNNEI. CDR3 length: 11 amino acids. V lost 0 bases, J lost 9 bases, and 3 bases lay in between. Here the CDR3 reads CASSEAREQFF. Written as DNA, the CDR3 is TGTGCCAGCAGTGAAGCCCGTGAGCAGTTCTTC.

The chain has TRBV5-4 and TRBJ1-6; possible D gene TRBD1, 6 bases. Trimming pared 0 bases from V and 8 bases from J, leaving 15 bases between. The CDR3 covers 16 residues. The germline gives CDR1 SGHNT, CDR2 YYREEE (reference sequence). The CDR3 loop reads CASSLGAGAQDSPLHF. The CDR3 region has the DNA TGTGCCAGCAGCTTGGGGGCAGGGGCGCAGGATTCACCCCTCCACTTT.

This clonotype showed up just a few times. The genes are TRBV18 and TRBJ2-2; 7 positions match TRBD1. The CDR3 is made up of 17 amino acids. The V segment lost 4 bases and the J segment 1 base; nucleotides outside the gene matches: 9. CDR1 KGHSH and CDR2 LQKENI come from the germline V gene. The CDR3 spells CASSRLAGTVNTGELFF. DNA of the CDR3: TGTGCCAGCTCACGATTAGCCGGGACAGTGAACACCGGGGAGCTGTTTTTT.

V is TRBV4-2 and J is TRBJ2-7, with 8 bases lining up with TRBD2. With 1 base clipped from V and 2 bases from J, the junction kept 4 bases outside the gene matches. CDR1 and CDR2 from the germline V gene are LGHNA and YNFKEQ. The CDR3 length is 15 residues. The chain's CDR3 is CASSQARGEPYEQYF. DNA for the CDR3: TGTGCCAGCAGCCAAGCGCGGGGGGAACCCTACGAGCAGTACTTC.

V is TRBV6-2 or TRBV6-3 and J is TRBJ2-1; perhaps TRBD1 as D (7 bases). The V end was cut by 6 bases, the J end by 7 bases, with 16 bases between. The CDR3 spans 14 residues. CDR1 is MNHEY, CDR2 SVGEGT, per germline. The DNA of the CDR3 is TGTGCCAGCAGAAAGCCGCCAGGGGGGAATGAGCAGTTCTTC. Translation: CASRKPPGGNEQFF.

This clonotype came up a few times. V usage is TRBV7-6 and J usage is TRBJ2-3; possible D gene TRBD2, 7 bases. The germline V and J ends were trimmed by 4 bases and 3 bases, with 17 bases remaining between them. CDR3 length: 16 residues. Germline V lookup: CDR1 SGHVS, CDR2 FNYEAQ. The CDR3, as DNA: TGTGCCAGCAGCTACGGAAGGGGGGGGGTAACAGATACGCAGTATTTT. Protein: CASSYGRGGVTDTQYF.

This clonotype was counted a few times. The chain employs TRBV27 and TRBJ1-5; D is perhaps TRBD1 (5 bases). The germline V and J ends were trimmed by 4 bases and 11 bases, with 21 bases remaining between them. The germline gives CDR1 MNHEY, CDR2 SMNVEV (reference sequence). The CDR3 is 15 residues long. The CDR3 here is CASSSHKGLPWAQHF. In DNA form, the CDR3 reads TGTGCCAGCAGTTCCCATAAGGGGCTACCTTGGGCCCAGCATTTT.

This chain connects TRBV4-3 to TRBJ2-5; TRBD1 matches 9 bases. The CDR3 loop spans 16 amino acids. V trimming: 4 bases; J trimming: 1 base; junction bases outside the gene matches: 7. Germline V gene data show CDR1 as LGHNA and CDR2 as YSLEER. The CDR3 bases are TGCGCCAGCAGCCGCGTACCGGGACAGGGCCAAGAGACCCAGTACTTC. Encoded protein: CASSRVPGQGQETQYF.

V usage is TRBV4-1 and J usage is TRBJ2-1, with 8 bases identical to TRBD2. This CDR3 is built from 15 residues. V gave up 1 base and J gave up 3 bases; unmatched junction bases: 2. The germline gives CDR1 MGHRA, CDR2 YSYEKL. The DNA for the CDR3 is TGCGCCAGCAGCCAAGGTAGCGGGGACTACAATGAGCAGTTCTTC. Translation: CASSQGSGDYNEQFF.

The rearrangement uses TRBV18 and TRBJ2-5; perhaps TRBD1 as D (6 bases). Trimming took off 3 bases at V and 4 bases at J, with 9 bases between the two ends. CDR1 is KGHSH and CDR2 is LQKENI in the germline V gene. This CDR3 contains 13 residues. In DNA, the CDR3 is TGTGCCAGCTCACCCGGACAGTTAGAGACCCAGTACTTC. Its protein is CASSPGQLETQYF.

This clonotype was counted only a few times. The gene calls are TRBV5-4 and TRBJ2-3; D is ambiguous. The V gene's germline CDR1 is SGHNT and CDR2 YYREEE (reference sequence). Trimming shortened V by 0 bases and J by 8 bases, and 4 bases separated the two germline ends. The CDR3 runs to 11 residues. CDR3 protein: CASSLDFTQYF. The CDR3 DNA sequence: TGTGCCAGCAGCTTGGACTTTACGCAGTATTTT.

Only a few counts were recorded for this clonotype. The V and J genes are TRBV20-1 and TRBJ1-2; tentative D call: TRBD1 (5 bases). Germline V gene data show CDR1 as DFQATT and CDR2 as SNEGSKA (reference sequence). V was pared by 4 bases and J by 6 bases, with 15 bases between. The CDR3 is 13 residues long. CDR3 residues: CSAKSNPGHGYTF. In DNA form, the CDR3 reads TGCAGTGCTAAGAGTAATCCGGGGCATGGCTACACCTTC.

J is TRBJ2-3 and V is TRBV7-2; the D gene is possibly TRBD2 (6 bases). There are 15 residues in the CDR3. The V end was cut by 5 bases, the J end by 2 bases, with 14 bases between. Germline values: CDR1 SGHTA, CDR2 FQGNSA. As DNA, the CDR3 is TGTGCCAGCAGCCTACGGGACTGGTACACAGATACGCAGTATTTT. It is translated as CASSLRDWYTDTQYF.

This clonotype has at least ten counts. The chain carries TRBV9 and TRBJ2-2; TRBD2 matches at 8 bases. V shed 4 bases and J 6 bases; nucleotides not matched to a gene: 8. This CDR3 has 15 residues. CDR1 SGDLS and CDR2 YYNGEE come from the germline V gene. The CDR3 spells CASSPGTSSSGELFF. The CDR3 DNA sequence: TGTGCCAGCAGCCCAGGGACTAGTAGCTCCGGGGAGCTGTTTTTT.

This clonotype was counted only a few times. The chain combines TRBV29-1 with TRBJ2-5, with 8 bases identical to TRBD2. The ends lost 7 bases at V and 1 base at J; junction bases unmatched: 8. The V gene's germline CDR1 is SQVTM and CDR2 ANQGSEA. The CDR3 totals 14 residues. CDR3 sequence reads: CSAKILAVQETQYF. CDR3 bases: TGCAGCGCCAAAATACTAGCGGTCCAAGAGACCCAGTACTTC.

In its sample, this clonotype was seen many times. The V gene is TRBV7-8, the J gene TRBJ2-3; D not certain. This CDR3 is built from 15 residues. From germline, CDR1 is SGHVS and CDR2 FQNEAQ. V shed 2 bases and J shed 4 bases, with 13 bases lying between them. CDR3 DNA sequence: TGTGCCAGCAGCTTATTACCCCTCGGAGCAGATACGCAGTATTTT. The encoded protein is CASSLLPLGADTQYF.

The chain uses TRBV7-6 and TRBJ2-5; 8 bases match TRBD2. The CDR3 spans 14 residues. Looked up from germline, CDR1 is SGHVS and CDR2 is FNYEAQ. Trimming cost V 5 bases and J 5 bases; bases outside gene matches: 7. CDR3 sequence reads: CASSAGGGLETQYF. The CDR3 DNA reads as TGTGCCAGCAGCGCCGGCGGGGGGCTTGAGACCCAGTACTTC. Full variable domain (remainder filled in from reference TRBV7-6 and TRBJ2-5): GAGVSQSPRYKVTKRGQDVALRCDPISGHVSLYWYRQALGQGPEFLTYFNYEAQQDKSGLPNDRFSAERPEGSISTLTIQRTEQRDSAMYRCASSAGGGLETQYFGPGTRLLVL.

The J gene is TRBJ2-3, the V gene TRBV7-8; TRBD1 might be the D (5 bases). CDR1 SGHVS and CDR2 FQNEAQ come from the germline V gene. V gave up 7 bases and J gave up 2 bases, with 22 bases separating them. The CDR3 covers 17 residues. In DNA, the CDR3 is TGTGCCAGCAAGGGGCACCGGTCTTCCGGTTACACAGATACGCAGTATTTT. Translation: CASKGHRSSGYTDTQYF.

This clonotype occurred a few times. The chain is built from TRBV11-2 and TRBJ2-7; a weak D match, TRBD2 (5 bases). This CDR3 comprises 11 residues. Trimming pared 6 bases from V and 7 bases from J, leaving 10 bases between. The V gene's germline CDR1 is SGHAT and CDR2 FQNNGV. As DNA, the CDR3 is TGTGCCAGCAGGGGCCCGGGGGAGCAGTACTTC. Its translation is CASRGPGEQYF.

Only a few counts were recorded for this clonotype. For the CDR3, the DNA is TGTGCCAGTAAAGGTTACGGCTACGAGCAGTACTTC. This sequence encodes CASKGYGYEQYF. V and J are TRBV19 and TRBJ2-7; no clear D gene. This CDR3 has 12 residues. Germline V lookup: CDR1 LNHDA, CDR2 SQIVND (reference sequence). V was trimmed by 7 bases and J by 3 bases, leaving 10 bases between them.

The CDR3 protein is CSARDMATAVVYTEAFF. The CDR3 nucleotides read TGCAGTGCTAGAGATATGGCAACGGCGGTGGTATACACTGAAGCTTTCTTT. The J gene is TRBJ1-1, the V gene TRBV20-1; no reliable D call. V gave up 0 bases and J gave up 3 bases, with 20 bases separating them. The length of the CDR3 is 17 residues. CDR1 and CDR2 from the germline V gene are DFQATT and SNEGSKA (reference sequence).